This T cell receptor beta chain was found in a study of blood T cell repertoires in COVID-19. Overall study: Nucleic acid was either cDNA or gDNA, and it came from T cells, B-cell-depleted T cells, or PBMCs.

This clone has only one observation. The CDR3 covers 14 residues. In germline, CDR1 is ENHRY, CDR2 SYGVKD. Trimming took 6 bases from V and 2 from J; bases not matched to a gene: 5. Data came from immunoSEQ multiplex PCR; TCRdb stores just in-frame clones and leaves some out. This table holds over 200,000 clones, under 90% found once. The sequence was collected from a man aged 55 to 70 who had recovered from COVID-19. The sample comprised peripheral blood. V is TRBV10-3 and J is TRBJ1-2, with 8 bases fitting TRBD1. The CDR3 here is CAIRSDRENYGYTF. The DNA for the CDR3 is TGTGCCATCAGATCGGACAGGGAGAACTATGGCTACACCTTC.